Presented here are 14 T cell receptor beta chains from one specimen sequenced in a study of PD-L1 blockade in urothelial cancer. Specified time point: pretreatment peripheral blood. Repertoires were generated with immunoSEQ multiplex PCR, while TCRdb's copy carries only in-frame clones and drops some. The table lists about 39,000 clones, 91% of them singletons. Material: PBMCs, obtained around atezolizumab (anti-PD-L1) treatment. The receptor source for this set is a woman between 55 and 75 years old with urothelial cancer.

The rearrangement links TRBV5-4 to TRBJ2-3, with TRBD2 matching over 11 bases. There are 16 residues in the CDR3. V dropped 3 bases and J dropped 0; count of bases not matched to a gene: 3. Looked up from germline, CDR1 is SGHNT and CDR2 is YYREEE (reference sequence). The CDR3 sequence is CASSSWTSGSTDTQYF. The CDR3 DNA sequence: TGTGCCAGCAGCTCGTGGACTAGCGGGAGCACAGATACGCAGTATTTT.

This sequence joins TRBV4-1 and TRBJ2-3; a weak D match, TRBD1 (5 bases). The CDR3 is made up of 15 amino acids. V lost 3 bases and J 2 bases, leaving 12 bases between the germline ends. Germline loops: CDR1 MGHRA, CDR2 YSYEKL. This chain's CDR3 is CASSHDRRDTDTQYF. The CDR3 DNA reads TGCGCCAGCAGCCACGACCGCAGGGACACAGATACGCAGTATTTT.

The chain uses TRBV19 and TRBJ1-1, with D hard to call. The CDR3 has 12 residues. Germline V CDR1 and CDR2: LNHDA, SQIVND (reference sequence). The V gene lost 1 base and the J gene lost 8 bases, with 8 bases spanning the gap. CDR3 in DNA: TGTGCCAGTAGTATAGGAGCTTTGGAAGCTTTCTTT. As protein: CASSIGALEAFF.

CDR3 sequence reads: CASSPPGGRSQYF. The CDR3 nucleotides read TGTGCCAGCAGCCCACCTGGGGGGAGGAGCCAGTACTTC. V usage is TRBV27 and J usage is TRBJ2-5; possibly TRBD2 for D (6 bases). This CDR3 is 13 amino acids long. The germline gives CDR1 MNHEY, CDR2 SMNVEV (reference sequence). Trimming cost V 6 bases and J 10 bases, with 18 bases left between them.

This clone was seen just once. The genes are TRBV6-1 and TRBJ1-2; possible D gene TRBD1, 5 bases. CDR3 length: 14 amino acids. The germline V gene encodes CDR1 MNHNS and CDR2 SASEGT. V lost 6 bases to trimming and J lost 14 bases, with 25 bases between them. CDR3 loop: CASSSQTIGRVGTF. CDR3 nucleotide sequence: TGTGCCAGCAGCTCGCAGACCATCGGCAGGGTGGGTACCTTC.

This clone has just one count. The chain couples TRBV19 to TRBJ2-1; 10 bases match TRBD2. The V gene end was trimmed by 5 bases and the J gene end by 6 bases; junction bases not matched to a gene: 13. The CDR3 contains 17 residues. Germline V CDR1 and CDR2: LNHDA, SQIVND (reference sequence). The CDR3 spells CASSWAPSGRVLNEQFF. DNA of the CDR3: TGTGCCAGTAGTTGGGCCCCGAGCGGGAGGGTCCTCAATGAGCAGTTCTTC.

The V gene is TRBV28, the J gene TRBJ1-2, with 9 positions matching TRBD1. V gave up 3 bases and J gave up 1 base; unmatched junction bases: 9. The CDR3 is 17 amino acids. Germline CDR1 is MDHEN and CDR2 is SYDVKM. The CDR3 is CASSFSATGGGNYGYTF. The DNA of the CDR3 is TGTGCCAGCAGTTTCTCCGCCACAGGGGGCGGTAACTATGGCTACACCTTC.

V and J are TRBV7-2 and TRBJ2-5; the D gene is possibly TRBD1 (5 bases). Germline values: CDR1 SGHTA, CDR2 FQGNSA. This CDR3 region has 13 residues. The V gene lost 5 bases and the J gene lost 2 bases, with 9 bases spanning the gap. Written as DNA, the CDR3 is TGTGCCAGCAGCCTGCAGGGACAAGAGACCCAGTACTTC. It codes for CASSLQGQETQYF.

The chain recombines TRBV7-9 with TRBJ2-1; possibly TRBD1 for D (5 bases). Germline V gene data show CDR1 as SEHNR and CDR2 as FQNEAQ (reference sequence). The CDR3 length is 14 residues. V was pared by 3 bases and J by 6 bases, with 12 bases between. The DNA of the CDR3 is TGTGCCAGCAGCTTGCCGTGGCAGGGCAATGAGCAGTTCTTC. Its protein product is CASSLPWQGNEQFF.

This chain uses TRBV19 with TRBJ2-2, with D possibly matching TRBD1 (5 bases). The CDR3 extends over 14 amino acids. Germline loops: CDR1 LNHDA, CDR2 SQIVND (reference sequence). V was trimmed by 5 bases and J by 5 bases, leaving 12 bases between them. The CDR3 DNA reads TGTGCCAGTAGTGCTACGCCAGGGACCGGGGAGCTGTTTTTT. Translated, it gives CASSATPGTGELFF.

There are a few counts of this clone. The rearrangement links TRBV9 to TRBJ1-1; D perhaps matches TRBD1 (6 bases). CDR3 length: 13 amino acids. Per the germline V gene, CDR1 is SGDLS and CDR2 is YYNGEE. The ends were cut back, 6 bases at V and 1 base at J, with 10 bases in the middle. CDR3 nucleotide sequence: TGTGCCAGCACCCGAGGGGGGAACACTGAAGCTTTCTTT. Encoded protein: CASTRGGNTEAFF.

J is TRBJ2-1 and V is TRBV29-1; no clear D. Germline V CDR1 and CDR2: SQVTM, ANQGSEA. Trimming removed 5 bases from V and 0 bases from J, with 17 bases in between. The CDR3 length is 16 residues. CDR3 nucleotides: TGCAGCGTTCCGCAAAACAGACCGAACTCCTACAATGAGCAGTTCTTC. Its protein product is CSVPQNRPNSYNEQFF.

V gene TRBV5-1 combines with J gene TRBJ2-2; D possibly corresponds to TRBD2 (6 bases). This CDR3 comprises 15 residues. The germline V gene encodes CDR1 SGHRS and CDR2 YFSETQ. V was trimmed by 4 bases and J by 7 bases, leaving 17 bases between them. The CDR3 is CASSNTGTSLGELFF. The CDR3 coding sequence is TGCGCCAGCAGCAATACCGGGACTTCCCTCGGGGAGCTGTTTTTT.

CDR3 sequence: CASGPSSGRNYNEQFF. DNA for the CDR3: TGCGCCAGCGGTCCGTCTAGCGGGAGAAACTACAATGAGCAGTTCTTC. The chain is built from TRBV5-1 and TRBJ2-1, with TRBD2 identical over 10 bases. The CDR3 is made up of 16 amino acids. The trim removed 7 bases at V and 3 bases at J, leaving 10 bases unmatched. Germline loops: CDR1 SGHRS, CDR2 YFSETQ.